This entry features one T cell receptor beta chain sequence. This record comes from a study of cytomegalovirus exposure and HLA in healthy donors. V shed 2 bases and J 2 bases; nucleotides not matched to a gene: 4. CDR1 is GTSNPN and CDR2 is SVGIG in the germline V gene (reference sequence). The CDR3 is 14 residues long. The PCR had 60 Vbeta and 13 Jbeta primers. Generated by immunoSEQ multiplex PCR, the TCRdb table keeps only in-frame clones and is missing some. The table includes tens of thousands of clones, less than 80% detected once. The source material was PBMCs. This sequence originates from a woman aged 40 to 55 in good health and CMV-seropositive. V and J are TRBV30 and TRBJ1-2, with 8 nucleotides matching TRBD1. CDR3 nucleotide sequence: TGTGCCTGGAGTCCAGGGGGCGCGAACTATGGCTACACCTTC. This gives the protein CAWSPGGANYGYTF. The variable domain in full, with the rest retrieved from reference TRBV30 and TRBJ1-2, is SQTIHQWPATLVQPVGSPLSLECTVEGTSNPNLYWYRQAAGRGLQLLFYSVGIGQISSEVPQNLSASRPQDRQFILSSKKLLLSDSGFYLCAWSPGGANYGYTFGSGTRLTVV.